Listed below are T cell receptor beta chains from one sample, sequenced in a study of T cells after yellow fever vaccination. One entry per CDR3 protein results from TCRdb running MiXCR on the 5' RACE reads. Of about 160,000 distinct CDR3 sequences listed, 6.5% to 8.5% were seen once; the top ten hold approximately 2.5%. The sequenced sample was CD4+ T cells sorted from PBMCs, obtained 5 days after the first yellow fever vaccination. Receptors were obtained from a man aged 18-30 years who received the YFV17D yellow fever vaccine. The CDR3 runs from the conserved cysteine through the conserved F or W. D genes are given only for firm matches. Rows may omit the clone size; those that give it use once, few, many or a size class.

v_gene,d_gene,j_gene,abundance,CDR3nt,CDR3aa
TRBV5-1,TRBD1,TRBJ1-1,many,TGCGCCAGCAGCTTGGCGGACAGGGACACTGAAGCTTTCTTT,CASSLADRDTEAFF
TRBV7-2,-,TRBJ2-3,few,TGTGCCAGCAGCTCCGAGACCCTCTTAGCTATCAGAAATACGCAGTATTTT,CASSSETLLAIRNTQYF
TRBV7-2,-,TRBJ1-1,-,TGTGCCAGCAGCTTAGTGACACCCAAAACTGAAGCTTTCTTT,CASSLVTPKTEAFF
TRBV5-1,TRBD1,TRBJ2-7,many,TGCGCCAGCAGGACAATTCCGGGACAGGGGTTCAACGAGCAGTACTTC,CASRTIPGQGFNEQYF
TRBV12-3/TRBV12-4,-,TRBJ1-2,-,TGTGCCAGTGCTCCCGGAGGGCGGTTGGACTATGGCTACACCTTC,CASAPGGRLDYGYTF
TRBV7-2,-,TRBJ1-3,many,TGTGCCAGCAGCTTTTCTATTTTCTCTGGAAACACCATATATTTT,CASSFSIFSGNTIYF
TRBV11-1,-,TRBJ2-6,few,TGTGCCAGCAGCTTAGGAGCGGGACAGGCCCCTTCTGGGGCCAACGTCCTGACTTTC,CASSLGAGQAPSGANVLTF
TRBV4-2,TRBD2,TRBJ2-1,few,TGTGCCAGCAGCCAGCGCGCTAGCGGGGGGGCTAACGAGCAGTTCTTC,CASSQRASGGANEQFF
TRBV7-3,-,TRBJ2-7,many,TGTGCCAGCAGCCAACCCCGGGGAGGGGGCATCAACGAGCAGTACTTC,CASSQPRGGGINEQYF
TRBV11-2,TRBD2,TRBJ2-1,many,TGTGCCAGCAGCCCAGGGACTAGCGGGGTCGAGCAGTTCTTC,CASSPGTSGVEQFF